This TCR beta chain was observed in a study of OX40 agonist ivuxolimab in advanced cancers. As for the study in general: Anti-PD-1, anti-PD-L1 or anti-CTLA-4 therapy given earlier was allowed, and approximately 40% had some. Study conclusions and caveats: What antigens the expanded peripheral T cells recognized was never established.

The assay was immunoSEQ multiplex PCR, and TCRdb's table has in-frame clones only and misses some. The table includes tens of thousands of clones, about 91% detected once. Sampling times: baseline, cycle 4 day 1, cycle 7 day 1. CDR1 and CDR2 (germline): MDHEN, SYDVKM. Trimming left V 5 bases short and J 7 bases short, with 18 bases between. The CDR3 extends over 15 amino acids. Concerning this clone: Antigen unknown.

The TCR was taken from an adult with an advanced solid tumor such as melanoma, head and neck, liver or kidney cancer. The gene calls are TRBV28 and TRBJ1-5; possible D gene TRBD1, 6 bases. The specimen was CD4+ or CD8+ T cells sorted from blood, collected in a trial of the OX40 agonist ivuxolimab. The CDR3 here is CASSALQGRHQPQHF. CDR3 DNA sequence: TGTGCCAGCAGTGCCTTACAGGGTCGCCACCAGCCCCAGCATTTT.